These 2 T cell receptor beta chains share one sample of origin, sequenced in a study of blood T cell repertoires in COVID-19. Only in-frame clones appear in the TCRdb table, and some are missing; sequencing was by immunoSEQ multiplex PCR. The table records 650,000 to 800,000 clones, approximately 90% of them present only once. What was sequenced was peripheral blood. Receptors originate from a young woman with acute or convalescent COVID-19.

The V gene is TRBV3-1 (or the pseudogene TRBV3-2), the J gene TRBJ2-5; TRBD2 is a possible D gene (5 bases). With 0 bases removed from V and 6 bases from J, the gap between germline ends came to 11 bases. The CDR3 is 14 residues long. CDR1 and CDR2 (germline): LGHDT, YNNKEL (reference sequence). Here the CDR3 DNA reads TGTGCCAGCAGCCAAGAGTCGTTCGGGAAGACCCAGTACTTC. Translated, it gives CASSQESFGKTQYF.

The chain combines TRBV4-2 with TRBJ2-1; TRBD2 might be the D (6 bases). The CDR3 sequence is 12 residues long. V dropped 6 bases and J dropped 10 bases, with 13 bases sitting between them. The germline V gene has CDR1 LGHNA and CDR2 YNFKEQ. The DNA for the CDR3 is TGTGCCAGCAGTTTACTGGCGGGGGAGCAGTTCTTC. The encoded protein is CASSLLAGEQFF.